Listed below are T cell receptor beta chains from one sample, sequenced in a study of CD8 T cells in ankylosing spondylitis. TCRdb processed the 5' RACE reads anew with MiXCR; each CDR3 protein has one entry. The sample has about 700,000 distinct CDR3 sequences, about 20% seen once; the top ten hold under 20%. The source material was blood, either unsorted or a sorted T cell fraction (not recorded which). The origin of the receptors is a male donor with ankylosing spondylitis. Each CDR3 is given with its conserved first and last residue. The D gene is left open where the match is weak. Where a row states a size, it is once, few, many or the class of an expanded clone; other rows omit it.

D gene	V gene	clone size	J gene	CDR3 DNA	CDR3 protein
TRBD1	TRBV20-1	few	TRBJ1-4	TGCAGTGCTACTCCGATGACAGGGAATAATGAAAAACTGTTTTTT	CSATPMTGNNEKLFF
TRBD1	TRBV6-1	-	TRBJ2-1	TGTGCCAGCAGTCGAATCTATGGTTCTTCGGGACAGGGGGGCAATGAGCAGTTCTTC	CASSRIYGSSGQGGNEQFF
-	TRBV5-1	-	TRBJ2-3	TGCGCCAGCAGCGCCGCCCTCACAGATACGCAGTATTTT	CASSAALTDTQYF
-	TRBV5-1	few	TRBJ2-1	TGCGCCAGCAGCCCGGACTATAACAATGAGCAGTTCTTC	CASSPDYNNEQFF
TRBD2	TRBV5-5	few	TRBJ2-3	TGTGCCAGCAGCTTAAGGTTTCAGCTAGCGGCATTCACAGATACGCAGTATTTT	CASSLRFQLAAFTDTQYF
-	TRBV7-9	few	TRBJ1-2	TGTGCCAGCAGCTTGACAGGAGATGTCTACTATGGCTACACCTTC	CASSLTGDVYYGYTF
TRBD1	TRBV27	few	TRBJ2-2	TGTGCCAGCGCCCCGGACAGGGAGAGCACCGGGGAGCTGTTTTTT	CASAPDRESTGELFF
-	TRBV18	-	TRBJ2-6	TGTGCCAGCCAAAGTAGCTCTGGGGCCAACGTCCTGACTTTC	CASQSSSGANVLTF
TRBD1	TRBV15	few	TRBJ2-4	TGTGCCACCAGCAGAGAAGGACAGGGGGCGGACATTCAGTACTTC	CATSREGQGADIQYF
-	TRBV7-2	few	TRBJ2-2	TGTGCCAGCAGCCTAGTTGGGACACCCACCGGCGGGGAGCTGTTTTTT	CASSLVGTPTGGELFF
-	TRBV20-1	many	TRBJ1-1	TGCAGTGCGGACAGTATGAACACTGAAGCTTTCTTT	CSADSMNTEAFF
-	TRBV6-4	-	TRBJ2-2	TGTGCCAGCAATCGGGGCCCGGAGGACGGGGAGCTGTTTTTT	CASNRGPEDGELFF
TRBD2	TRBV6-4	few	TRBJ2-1	TGTGCCAGCAGTGACGGGACTAGCGGGAGAGCGGGGATGGATGGGAATGAGCAGTTCTTC	CASSDGTSGRAGMDGNEQFF
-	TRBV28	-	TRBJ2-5	TGTGCCAGCGTTTCAGGGGTTCGAGAGACCCAGTACTTC	CASVSGVRETQYF
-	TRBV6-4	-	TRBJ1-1	TGTGCCAGCAGCCTCGGATGGGAAACTGAAGCTTTCTTT	CASSLGWETEAFF
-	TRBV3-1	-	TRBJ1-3	TGTGCCAGCAGCCAAGATCAGTTCAGGGAATCTGGAAACACCATATATTTT	CASSQDQFRESGNTIYF
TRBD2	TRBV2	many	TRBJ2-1	TGTGCCAGCAGGGTAGCGGGGGACAATGAGCAGTTCTTC	CASRVAGDNEQFF
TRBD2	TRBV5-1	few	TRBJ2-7	TGCGCCAGCAGCTTGGGCCCCGCGGGAGATGTATACGAGCAGTACTTC	CASSLGPAGDVYEQYF
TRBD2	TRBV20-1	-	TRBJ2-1	TGCAGTGCTATCCCCTTAGCGGGCAAATCCTACAATGAGCAGTTCTTC	CSAIPLAGKSYNEQFF
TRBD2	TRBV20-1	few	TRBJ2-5	TGCAGTGCTAGAGATTGGGCGGGAGTTGGGGAGACCCAGTACTTC	CSARDWAGVGETQYF
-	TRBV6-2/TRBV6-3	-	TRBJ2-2	TGTGCCAGCCAGGGTCGGGGGCAAAACACCGGGGAGCTGTTTTTT	CASQGRGQNTGELFF
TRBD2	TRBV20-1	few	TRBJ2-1	TGCAGTGCGGAAGGACTAGCGCCCCATGGAGAGCAGTTCTTC	CSAEGLAPHGEQFF
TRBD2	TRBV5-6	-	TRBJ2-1	TGTGCCAGCAGCTTGCGGGCTAGGCTAGCGGGAAGTCCTAATGAGCAGTTCTTC	CASSLRARLAGSPNEQFF
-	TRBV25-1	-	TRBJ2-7	TGTGCCAGCAGTCCAGGTTACCCTTCCTACGAGCAGTACTTC	CASSPGYPSYEQYF